What follows is one T cell receptor beta chain and its context. The data originate from a study of blood T cell repertoires in COVID-19. The Seattle patients joined while their infection was active and were tracked longitudinally afterward. The CDR3 runs 14 residues. With 8 bases removed from V and 0 bases from J, the gap between germline ends came to 13 bases. Germline lookup yields CDR1 SNHLY and CDR2 FYNNEI. As handled by the study authors: How many nucleated cells were present was estimated from reference gene primer amplification. TCRdb's table, derived via immunoSEQ multiplex PCR, lists solely in-frame clones and lacks some. V, J and clone size are those of that table, while D and trimming were read from the DNA. The sample shows over 150,000 clones, 70% to 85% of them seen only once.

The genes are TRBV2 and TRBJ2-5, with D possibly matching TRBD2 (5 bases). Material for sequencing was peripheral blood. The source of this sequence is a man in his fifties or sixties with COVID-19, enrolled during active disease. CDR3 coding DNA: TGTGCCAGCCTAAGAGGGAGAAACCAAGAGACCCAGTACTTC. Translated, it gives CASLRGRNQETQYF.